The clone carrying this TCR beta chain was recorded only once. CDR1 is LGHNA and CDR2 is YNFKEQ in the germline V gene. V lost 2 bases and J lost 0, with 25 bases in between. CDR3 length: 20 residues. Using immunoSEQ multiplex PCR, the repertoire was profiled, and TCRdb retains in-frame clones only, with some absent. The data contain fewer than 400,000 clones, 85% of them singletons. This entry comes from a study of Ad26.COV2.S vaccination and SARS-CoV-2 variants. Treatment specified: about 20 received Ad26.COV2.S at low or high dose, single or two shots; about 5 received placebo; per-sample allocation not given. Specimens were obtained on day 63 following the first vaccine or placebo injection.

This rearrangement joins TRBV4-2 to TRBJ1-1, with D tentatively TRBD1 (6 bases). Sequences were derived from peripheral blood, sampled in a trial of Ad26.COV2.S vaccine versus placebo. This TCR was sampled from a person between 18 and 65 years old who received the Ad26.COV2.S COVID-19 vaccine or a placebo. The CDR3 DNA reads TGTGCCAGCAGCCAATGGGATCCGGGCAGGGGTAAGAGAATGAACACTGAAGCTTTCTTT. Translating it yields CASSQWDPGRGKRMNTEAFF.